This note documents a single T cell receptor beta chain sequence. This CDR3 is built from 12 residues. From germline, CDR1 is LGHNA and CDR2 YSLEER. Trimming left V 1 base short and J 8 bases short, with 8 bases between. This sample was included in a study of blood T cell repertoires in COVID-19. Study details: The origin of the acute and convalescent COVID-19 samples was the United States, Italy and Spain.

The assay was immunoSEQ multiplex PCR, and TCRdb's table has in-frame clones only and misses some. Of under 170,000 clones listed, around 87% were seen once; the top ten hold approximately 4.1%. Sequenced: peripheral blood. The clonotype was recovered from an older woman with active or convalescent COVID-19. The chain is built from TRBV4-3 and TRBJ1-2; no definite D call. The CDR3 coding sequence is TGCGCCAGCAGCCAAGGGTTTGGCGGCTACACCTTC. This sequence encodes CASSQGFGGYTF.